Listed below are T cell receptor beta chains from one sample, sequenced in a study of T cells in Graves' hyperthyroidism and ophthalmopathy. TCRdb redid the calling of the multiplex PCR reads with MiXCR, one entry per CDR3 protein. The table records hundreds of thousands of distinct CDR3 sequences, around 40% of them present only once. Sequenced: blood. These receptors were obtained from a woman aged 40 to 50 with Graves' hyperthyroidism. The CDR3 runs from the conserved cysteine through the conserved F or W. D genes are given only for firm matches. Rows may omit the clone size; those that give it use once, few, many or a size class.

V	D	J	size	CDR3	DNA
TRBV2	.	TRBJ1-5	.	CASRPPSGPQHF	TGTGCCAGCAGACCGCCATCAGGGCCCCAGCATTTT
TRBV4-1	.	TRBJ1-3	.	CASSQGRAVYGNTVYF	TGCGCCAGCAGCCAAGGAAGGGCAGTGTACGGAAACACCGTATATTTT
TRBV5-1	.	TRBJ2-5	.	CASSLMKGGETQYF	TGCGCCAGCAGCTTGATGAAGGGTGGAGAGACCCAGTACTTC
TRBV6-5	TRBD2	TRBJ2-7	.	CASSRPGTSYEQYF	TGTGCCAGCAGTCGTCCCGGGACTAGCTACGAGCAGTACTTC
TRBV6-5	.	TRBJ2-5	.	CASSYSYQQETQYF	TGTGCCAGCAGTTACTCGTACCAGCAAGAGACCCAGTACTTC
TRBV7-2	.	TRBJ2-3	.	CASRRSPGQDTQYF	TGTGCCAGCAGGAGGTCCCCTGGCCAAGATACGCAGTATTTT
TRBV6-6	.	TRBJ1-4	few	CASSYSHGIGEKLFF	TGTGCCAGCAGTTACTCGCACGGGATAGGTGAAAAACTGTTTTTT
TRBV24-1	TRBD2	TRBJ2-7	.	CATSDTSGTSYEQYF	TGTGCCACCAGTGACACTAGCGGGACGTCCTACGAGCAGTACTTC
TRBV19	TRBD1	TRBJ1-5	.	CASMGGQGLSNQPQHF	TGTGCCAGTATGGGGGGACAGGGGCTTTCAAATCAGCCCCAGCATTTT
TRBV6-4	TRBD2	TRBJ2-7	few	CASSRLAGGLYEQYF	TGTGCCAGCAGCCGACTAGCGGGAGGACTCTACGAGCAGTACTTC
TRBV9	TRBD1	TRBJ2-6	.	CASSTPRPGQPHSGANVLTF	TGTGCCAGCAGCACACCAAGACCGGGACAGCCTCACTCTGGGGCCAACGTCCTGACTTTC
TRBV11-2	.	TRBJ1-6	many	CASAVAGNSPLHF	TGTGCCAGCGCGGTGGCGGGGAATTCACCCCTCCACTTT
TRBV19	.	TRBJ1-5	.	CAWSTLASNQPQHF	TGTGCCTGGAGTACCCTGGCTAGCAATCAGCCCCAGCATTTT
TRBV6-5	TRBD1	TRBJ2-7	.	CASSNPTGSSTNEQYF	TGTGCCAGCAGTAACCCGACAGGGAGCTCTACAAACGAGCAGTACTTC
TRBV12-3/TRBV12-4	.	TRBJ1-1	.	CASSYRVLGTEAFF	TGTGCCAGCAGTTACCGGGTTTTGGGCACTGAAGCTTTCTTT
TRBV6-5	TRBD2	TRBJ2-7	.	CASSYGTSVSGYEQYF	TGTGCCAGCAGTTACGGGACTAGTGTATCCGGCTACGAGCAGTACTTC
TRBV7-9	TRBD1	TRBJ2-2	.	CASSLGDRGSTGELFF	TGTGCCAGCAGCTTAGGGGACAGGGGGTCCACCGGGGAGCTGTTTTTT
TRBV4-3	TRBD1	TRBJ2-7	few	CASSHGTAQAYEQYF	TGCGCCAGCAGCCACGGGACAGCTCAAGCCTACGAGCAGTACTTC
TRBV20-1	TRBD2	TRBJ2-1	.	CSATTGGSYNEQFF	TGCAGTGCTACCACGGGAGGGTCATACAATGAGCAGTTCTTC
TRBV24-1	TRBD1	TRBJ2-7	.	CATERQGTSYEQYF	TGTGCCACCGAGAGACAGGGGACCTCCTACGAGCAGTACTTC
TRBV5-5	TRBD1	TRBJ1-4	.	CASSGTGVATNEKLFF	TGTGCCAGCAGCGGGACAGGGGTTGCAACTAATGAAAAACTGTTTTTT
TRBV10-3	TRBD1	TRBJ2-5	once	CASSPPTGGLEETQYF	TGTGCCAGCTCACCACCGACAGGGGGATTAGAAGAGACCCAGTACTTC
TRBV2	.	TRBJ2-2	many	CASRAQGNGELFF	TGTGCCAGCAGGGCTCAGGGGAACGGGGAGCTGTTTTTT
TRBV15	TRBD2	TRBJ2-5	.	CATSRDTGGLTLETQYF	TGTGCCACCAGCAGAGATACCGGGGGACTAACTCTGGAGACCCAGTACTTC
TRBV9	.	TRBJ1-1	.	CASSLQTAPHNTEAFF	TGTGCCAGCAGCCTACAAACCGCCCCGCATAATACTGAAGCTTTCTTT
TRBV19	.	TRBJ1-5	many	CASTLLGSNQPQHF	TGTGCCAGTACCCTTCTCGGTAGCAATCAGCCCCAGCATTTT
TRBV24-1	.	TRBJ1-1	many	CATSAGSVNTEAFF	TGTGCCACCAGCGCCGGGTCAGTGAACACTGAAGCTTTCTTT
TRBV7-9	TRBD2	TRBJ2-1	.	CASSLGGTTYNEQFF	TGTGCCAGCAGCTTGGGGGGGACCACATACAATGAGCAGTTCTTC
TRBV7-2	.	TRBJ2-7	many	CASSLAISYEQYF	TGTGCCAGCAGCTTAGCCATCTCCTACGAGCAGTACTTC